This T cell receptor (beta chain) was documented in a study of long-term antiretroviral therapy in people with HIV. Study as a whole: The oldest specimens predate the 2015 immediate-ART recommendation by about a decade. Study outcomes and limitations: Controls showed broader CDR3 length ranges than did the HIV repertoires. Clonal expansions arising prior to ART prevailed in the repertoire at every time point.

The CDR3 spans 15 residues. J was trimmed by 0 bases and V by 5 bases; bases with no gene match: 5. CDR1 is SEHNR, CDR2 FQNEAQ, per germline (reference sequence). In its sample, this clone was seen once. Its antigen is still unknown. The study drew at least one pre-ART and at least two post-ART PBMC samples from every donor. Sequencing used immunoSEQ v3.0 at survey level. Sequenced by immunoSEQ multiplex PCR; TCRdb stores in-frame clones only, minus some. This repertoire shows about 35,000 clones, about 70% found once; its top ten account for 3% to 3.5%. This specimen was unsorted PBMCs, taken 3 years after starting antiretroviral therapy. The sequence was obtained from a man in his fifties with HIV. The gene calls are TRBV7-9 and TRBJ2-5; TRBD1 aligns across 8 bases. CDR3 in DNA: TGTGCCAGCAGCATCCGACAGGGGAACCAAGAGACCCAGTACTTC. Translated: CASSIRQGNQETQYF.